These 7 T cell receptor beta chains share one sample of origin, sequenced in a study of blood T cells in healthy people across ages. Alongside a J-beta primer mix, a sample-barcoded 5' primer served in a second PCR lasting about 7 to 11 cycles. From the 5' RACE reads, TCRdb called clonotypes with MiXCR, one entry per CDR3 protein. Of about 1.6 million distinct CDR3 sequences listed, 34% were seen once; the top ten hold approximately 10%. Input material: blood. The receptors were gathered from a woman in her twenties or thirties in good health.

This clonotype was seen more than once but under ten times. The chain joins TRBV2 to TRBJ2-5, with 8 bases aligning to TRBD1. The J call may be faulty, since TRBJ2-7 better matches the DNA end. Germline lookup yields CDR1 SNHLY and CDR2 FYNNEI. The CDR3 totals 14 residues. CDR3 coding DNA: TGTGCCAGCAAGTGGACAGGGAAGGAGAACGAGCAGTACTTC. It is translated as CASKWTGKENEQYF.

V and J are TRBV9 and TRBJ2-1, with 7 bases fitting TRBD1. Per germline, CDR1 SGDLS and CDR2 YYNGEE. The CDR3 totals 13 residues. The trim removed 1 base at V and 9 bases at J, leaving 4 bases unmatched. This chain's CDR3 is CASSVRQGGEQFF. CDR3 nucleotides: TGTGCCAGCAGCGTAAGACAGGGCGGTGAGCAGTTCTTC.

CDR3 sequence (DNA): TGTGCCAGCAGCTCCAGGGTAGGAACCTCGAAGAACGAGCAGTACTTC. This codes for CASSSRVGTSKNEQYF. The gene calls are TRBV7-6 and TRBJ2-7, with D perhaps matching TRBD1 (5 bases). Germline V gene lookup returns CDR1 SGHVS and CDR2 FNYEAQ. The ends were cut back, 4 bases at V and 5 bases at J, with 21 bases in the middle. The CDR3 sequence is 16 residues long.

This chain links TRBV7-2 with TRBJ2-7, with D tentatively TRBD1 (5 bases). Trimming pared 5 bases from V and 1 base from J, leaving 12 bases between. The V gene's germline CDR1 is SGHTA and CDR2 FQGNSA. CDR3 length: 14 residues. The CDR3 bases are TGTGCCAGCAGCGCTGTCAGGGCTTCCTACGAGCAGTACTTC. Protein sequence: CASSAVRASYEQYF.

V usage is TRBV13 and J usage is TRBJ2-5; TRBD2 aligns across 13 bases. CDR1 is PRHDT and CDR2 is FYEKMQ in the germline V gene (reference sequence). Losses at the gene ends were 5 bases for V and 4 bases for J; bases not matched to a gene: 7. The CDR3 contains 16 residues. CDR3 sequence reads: CASSDRTSGSLETQYF. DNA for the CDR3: TGTGCCAGCAGCGACCGGACTAGCGGGAGTTTAGAGACCCAGTACTTC.

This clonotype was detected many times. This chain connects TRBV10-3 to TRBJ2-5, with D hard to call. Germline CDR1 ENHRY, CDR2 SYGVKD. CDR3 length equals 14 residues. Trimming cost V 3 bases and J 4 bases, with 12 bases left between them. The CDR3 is CAISDAASPETQYF. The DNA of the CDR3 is TGTGCCATCAGTGATGCGGCCTCCCCAGAGACCCAGTACTTC.

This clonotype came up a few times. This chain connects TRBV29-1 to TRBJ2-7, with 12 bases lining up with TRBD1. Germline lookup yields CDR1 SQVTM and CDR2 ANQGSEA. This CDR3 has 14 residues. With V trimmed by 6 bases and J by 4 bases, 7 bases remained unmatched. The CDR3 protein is CSVGGTGGYYEQYF. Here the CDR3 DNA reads TGCAGCGTGGGGGGGACAGGGGGCTATTACGAGCAGTACTTC.